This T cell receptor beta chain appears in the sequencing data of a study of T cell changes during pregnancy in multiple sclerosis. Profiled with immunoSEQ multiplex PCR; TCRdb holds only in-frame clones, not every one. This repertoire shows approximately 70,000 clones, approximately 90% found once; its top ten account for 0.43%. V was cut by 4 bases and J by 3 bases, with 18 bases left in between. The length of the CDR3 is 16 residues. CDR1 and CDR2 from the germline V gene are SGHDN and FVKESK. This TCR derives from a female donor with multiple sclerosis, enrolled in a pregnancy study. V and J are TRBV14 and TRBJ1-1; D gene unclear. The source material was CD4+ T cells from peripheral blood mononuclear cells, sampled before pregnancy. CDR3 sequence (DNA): TGTGCCAGCAGCCCCGGGAGGAACCCACGGTACACTGAAGCTTTCTTT. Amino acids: CASSPGRNPRYTEAFF.